The rows below give T cell receptor beta chains drawn from one sample of a study of T-cell reconstitution after alpha-beta-depleted transplantation in children. Via MiXCR, TCRdb re-called the PCR reads, giving one row per CDR3 protein. Of hundreds of thousands of distinct CDR3 sequences in the sample, around 12% are singletons; the top ten hold approximately 0.8%. The sample here was PBMCs, taken before TCRalphabeta/CD19-depleted stem cell transplant. These receptors originate from a girl under 10 years old with congenital amegakaryocytic thrombocytopenia, due to receive a stem cell transplant. The CDR3 runs from the conserved cysteine through the conserved F or W. Each record gives: J gene, D gene, V gene, clone size, CDR3 DNA, CDR3 protein. A D gene is named only where the DNA matches it firmly. The size of a clone is reported for some rows only, either as once, few or many, or as a class for expanded clones.

J gene: TRBJ1-1
D gene: -
V gene: TRBV28
clone size: many
CDR3 DNA: TGTGCCAGCAGAATCTACCCCACGGCTTTGAACACTGAAGCTTTCTTT
CDR3 protein: CASRIYPTALNTEAFF

J gene: TRBJ2-7
D gene: TRBD2
V gene: TRBV7-2
clone size: few
CDR3 DNA: TGTGCCAGCAGCTTAGCTATTGGGACTAGCGCCTACGAGCAGTACTTC
CDR3 protein: CASSLAIGTSAYEQYF

J gene: TRBJ2-3
D gene: -
V gene: TRBV20-1
clone size: few
CDR3 DNA: TGCAGTGCTCGGGTATTCAGGGCAGGGCCAGATACGCAGTATTTT
CDR3 protein: CSARVFRAGPDTQYF

J gene: TRBJ1-1
D gene: -
V gene: TRBV12-3/TRBV12-4
clone size: many
CDR3 DNA: TGTGCCAGCAGTCACCAGAGACCCGTGGTGGAAGCTTTCTTT
CDR3 protein: CASSHQRPVVEAFF

J gene: TRBJ2-3
D gene: TRBD2
V gene: TRBV27
clone size: -
CDR3 DNA: TGTGCCAGCAGTTGGGCGGGAGGGGTTACGCAGTATTTT
CDR3 protein: CASSWAGGVTQYF

J gene: TRBJ2-1
D gene: -
V gene: TRBV11-1
clone size: many
CDR3 DNA: TGTGCCAGCAGCTTAGCGGGCGGGACCCTAAGTTACAATGAGCAGTTCTTC
CDR3 protein: CASSLAGGTLSYNEQFF

J gene: TRBJ1-2
D gene: TRBD1
V gene: TRBV2
clone size: -
CDR3 DNA: TGTGCCAGCAGTGCGACAGGGGAGATCTATGGCTACACCTTC
CDR3 protein: CASSATGEIYGYTF

J gene: TRBJ2-1
D gene: -
V gene: TRBV5-1
clone size: many
CDR3 DNA: TGCGCCAGCAGCTTGGGGGATACTATGGGTGAGCAGTTCTTC
CDR3 protein: CASSLGDTMGEQFF

J gene: TRBJ2-3
D gene: -
V gene: TRBV7-9
clone size: few
CDR3 DNA: TGTGCCAGCAGCTTTCTATCCAGAGGGGCAGATACGCAGTATTTT
CDR3 protein: CASSFLSRGADTQYF

J gene: TRBJ2-3
D gene: -
V gene: TRBV7-9
clone size: -
CDR3 DNA: TGTGCCAGCATCAACGGGGGTTACGGGGGAGATACGCAGTATTTT
CDR3 protein: CASINGGYGGDTQYF

J gene: TRBJ2-6
D gene: TRBD2
V gene: TRBV7-3
clone size: -
CDR3 DNA: TGTGCCAGCAGCGGCGGGAGTGGCTACTCTGGGGCCAACGTCCTGACTTTC
CDR3 protein: CASSGGSGYSGANVLTF

J gene: TRBJ1-5
D gene: -
V gene: TRBV20-1
clone size: many
CDR3 DNA: TGCAGTACCGGTTATAGCAATCAGCCCCAGCATTTT
CDR3 protein: CSTGYSNQPQHF